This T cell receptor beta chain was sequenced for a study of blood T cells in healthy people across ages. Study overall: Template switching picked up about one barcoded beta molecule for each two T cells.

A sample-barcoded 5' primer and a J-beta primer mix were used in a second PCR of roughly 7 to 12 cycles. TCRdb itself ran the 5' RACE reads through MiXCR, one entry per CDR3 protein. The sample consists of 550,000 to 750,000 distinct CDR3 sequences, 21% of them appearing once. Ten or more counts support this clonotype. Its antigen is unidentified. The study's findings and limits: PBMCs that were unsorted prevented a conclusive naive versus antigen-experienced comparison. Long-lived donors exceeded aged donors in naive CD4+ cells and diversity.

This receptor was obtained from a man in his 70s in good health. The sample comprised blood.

CDR3 sequence reads: CASSLSLDQPQHF. Here the CDR3 DNA reads TGTGCCAGCAGCCTATCTTTGGATCAGCCCCAGCATTTT. The chain couples TRBV14 to TRBJ1-5; D unclear. Germline V lookup: CDR1 SGHDN, CDR2 FVKESK. Trimming removed 4 bases from V and 5 bases from J, with 9 bases in between. This CDR3 has 13 amino acids.